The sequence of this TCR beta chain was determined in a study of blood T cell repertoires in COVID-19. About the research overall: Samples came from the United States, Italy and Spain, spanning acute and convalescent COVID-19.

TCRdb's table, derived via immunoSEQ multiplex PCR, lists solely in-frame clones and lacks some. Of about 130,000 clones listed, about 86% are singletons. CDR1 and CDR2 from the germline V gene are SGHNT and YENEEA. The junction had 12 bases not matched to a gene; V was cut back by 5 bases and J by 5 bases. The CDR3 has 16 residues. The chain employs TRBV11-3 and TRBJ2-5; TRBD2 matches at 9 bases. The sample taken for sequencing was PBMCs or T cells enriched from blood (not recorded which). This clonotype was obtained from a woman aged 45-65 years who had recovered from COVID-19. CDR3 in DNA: TGTGCCAGCAGCGTTATAGCGGGGGCCAGGGGGGAGACCCAGTACTTC. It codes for CASSVIAGARGETQYF.